This T cell receptor (beta chain) was recorded in a study of blood T cells in healthy people across ages (dated by TCRdb to 2013 to 2016). Context from the whole study: In model experiments, template switching captured about one uniquely barcoded TCR beta cDNA molecule for every two T cells. To avoid experimental bias, donors of different ages were spread randomly across the sequencing lanes. Using the same blood draw, the study looked at two additional independent replicas of 1 million unique cDNA reads for two donors, one aged 18 to 30 and the other aged 80 or older. The donors were split into four age groups: young (average about 16 years), middle-aged (about 40), aged (more than 60) and long-lived (over 80). Age-related changes in TCR beta repertoire diversity were measured in the study by deep sequencing normalized with unique cDNA molecular identifiers.

What the authors observed across the whole study: As age increased, observed TCR beta diversity per million T cells dropped in a roughly linear way, and a significant reduction was already evident by age 40. Observed TCR beta diversity correlated strongly with the percentage of naive T cells measured by flow cytometry. The long-lived group showed more naive CD4+ T cells, fewer expanded clones and increased TCR diversity than the aged group, suggesting age selection. Conclusive comparison of naive and antigen-experienced compartments was prevented by the profiling of bulk unsorted PBMCs. Because the CMV infection status of the donors was unknown, age-related changes in expanded clonotypes may potentially have been confounded. Estimates of total diversity based on one million sequenced T cells were considered lower bounds and underestimates.

The CDR3 goes from the cysteine to the valine over 12 residues. CDR3 DNA only is kept here, 36 bases in frame from base 1. Trimming removed 3 bases from V and 10 bases from J, leaving 16 bases between the germline ends. Per the germline V gene (reference sequence), DFQATT is the CDR1 and SNEGSKA is the CDR2. This clonotype turned up a few times. What this receptor recognizes is not known. Nothing much larger sits one base from this clone, and base qualities are not available. The protocol used for the library was 5' RACE. TCRdb names Illumina HiSeq 2500 as the instrument used. A second PCR of about 7 to 12 cycles was run with a J-beta primer mix and a sample-barcoded 5' primer. A unique molecular identifier was introduced onto each TCR beta cDNA molecule by a template-switch 5' adaptor carrying 12 random nucleotides. Each sample yielded at least 2.5 million CDR3-containing paired-end reads. First-strand cDNA was synthesized from all RNA with the Mint cDNA synthesis kit, primed by a TRBC-specific oligonucleotide. Following uracil-DNA glycosylase treatment, a first 18-cycle PCR with universal primers M1SS and BC2_uni_R was performed on all cDNA. The paper's processing steps were these. Each sample was normalized by randomly selecting 1 million high-quality reads, each carrying a distinct molecular identifier. Instead of being binned into consensus sequences, reads with shared molecular identifiers were discarded. MiTCR, set to a Q25 quality threshold and the strictest error-elimination algorithm, was used for CDR3 identification, clonotype clustering and error correction. Lower-bound total TCR beta diversity was estimated with a nonparametric unseen species model using Euler transformation. TCRdb redid the processing of the public reads, applying fastp at Q25 and MiXCR, and retained in-frame beta chains. Records with the same CDR3 protein are collapsed into one entry carrying the most frequent genes and DNA. The V and J calls here are based on TCRdb, not the publication. This sample has some 700,000 distinct CDR3 sequences in its table, and about 24% of those were observed once. The top ten constitute about 20% of the sample.

The donors were some 39 Caucasian individuals from Russia, aged about 6 to 95 years, who were systemically healthy. Each donor gave approximately 10 milliliters of peripheral blood, collected into EDTA-treated Vacutainer tubes. Ficoll-Paque density-gradient centrifugation was used to isolate PBMCs, with at least 6 million per sample. Trizol reagent was used to extract total RNA from PBMCs, with at least 5 micrograms per sample. For every donor, an aliquot of PBMCs went through flow cytometry to measure the percentages of naive CD45RAhigh/CD27high T cells. This receptor chain uses TRBV20-1 and TRBJ2-7; the D assignment is uncertain and may be TRBD1 or TRBD2, with 5 bases supporting each. The clonotype originates from a man in his 70s in good health. The specimen sequenced was blood. This receptor has the CDR3 CSASSGTGFQYV. At the DNA level, the sequence is TGCAGTGCTAGCTCAGGGACGGGATTCCAGTACGTC.